These 24 T cell receptor beta chains share one sample of origin, sequenced in a study of cytomegalovirus exposure and HLA in healthy donors. Assay: immunoSEQ multiplex PCR; the TCRdb copy retains only in-frame clones and omits some. The table includes 110,000 to 150,000 clones, around 88% detected once. The sequenced material came from PBMCs. The receptors here all came from a woman under 30 in good health and CMV-seropositive.

The V and J genes are TRBV4-1 and TRBJ2-1; a weak D match, TRBD1 (6 bases). This CDR3 comprises 15 residues. Deletions cut 2 bases from V and 5 bases from J, with 13 bases between. Germline V gene lookup returns CDR1 MGHRA and CDR2 YSYEKL. CDR3 in amino acids: CASSQQGYRDNEQFF. The CDR3 DNA reads TGCGCCAGCAGCCAACAGGGGTATCGTGACAATGAGCAGTTCTTC.

This clone was found once. This sequence joins TRBV7-8 and TRBJ2-7, with TRBD2 identical over 13 bases. The germline gives CDR1 SGHVS, CDR2 FQNEAQ. V lost 1 base and J lost 2; bases outside the gene matches: 8. CDR3 length equals 18 residues. As DNA, the CDR3 is TGTGCCAGCAGCTTAGATGGGACTAGCGGGGCCTTCCCCTACGAGCAGTACTTC. It codes for CASSLDGTSGAFPYEQYF.

The chain links TRBV15 to TRBJ2-7; a weak D match, TRBD1 (6 bases). Germline CDR1 LNHNV, CDR2 YYDKDF (reference sequence). With 1 base removed from V and 2 bases from J, the gap between germline ends came to 12 bases. The CDR3 covers 15 residues. The CDR3 coding sequence is TGTGCCACCAGCAGAGTGACAGGACCACCCTACGAGCAGTACTTC. This encodes CATSRVTGPPYEQYF.

Note on this clone: Within the sample, other DNA sequences also encode this same CDR3. The chain joins TRBV5-1 to TRBJ2-3, with 10 bases aligning to TRBD1. Germline values: CDR1 SGHRS, CDR2 YFSETQ. The CDR3 length is 14 residues. J lost 4 bases, V lost 2 bases, and 1 base had no gene match. DNA for the CDR3: TGCGCCAGCAGCTTTGGACAGGGGGCAGATACGCAGTATTTT. Its translation: CASSFGQGADTQYF. Full variable domain (remainder filled in from reference TRBV5-1 and TRBJ2-3): KAGVTQTPRYLIKTRGQQVTLSCSPISGHRSVSWYQQTPGQGLQFLFEYFSETQRNKGNFPGRFSGRQFSNSRSEMNVSTLELGDSALYLCASSFGQGADTQYFGPGTRLTVL.

This clone came up a few times. CDR3 sequence: CASSQILAGGPETQYF. For the CDR3, the DNA is TGCGCCAGCAGCCAGATACTAGCGGGGGGGCCAGAGACCCAGTACTTC. The genes are TRBV4-1 and TRBJ2-5, with 13 bases that match TRBD2. This CDR3 is 16 amino acids long. Trimming removed 3 bases from V and 4 bases from J; junction bases left unmatched: 5. The germline V gene encodes CDR1 MGHRA and CDR2 YSYEKL.

The rearrangement links TRBV7-4 to TRBJ1-5, with 10 bases lining up with TRBD1. CDR1 is SGHVT, CDR2 SQSDAQ, per germline. Trimming removed 1 base from V and 0 bases from J; junction bases left unmatched: 15. This CDR3 has 21 amino acids. CDR3 region: CASSLDRQGAHAIYSNQPQHF. The DNA of the CDR3 is TGTGCCAGCAGCTTAGACCGACAGGGGGCCCACGCCATATATAGCAATCAGCCCCAGCATTTT. Complete variable domain (other parts from reference TRBV7-4 and TRBJ1-5): GAGVSQSPRYKVAKRGRDVALRCDSISGHVTLYWYRQTLGQGSEVLTYSQSDAQRDKSGRPSGRFSAERPERSVSTLKIQRTEQGDSAVYLCASSLDRQGAHAIYSNQPQHFGDGTRLSIL.

The J gene is TRBJ1-1, the V gene TRBV7-1, with D perhaps TRBD1 (5 bases). TRBV7-1 has ORF status, its function being uncertain. The CDR3 is made up of 14 amino acids. V was cut by 4 bases and J by 6 bases, with 15 bases left in between. The CDR3 bases are TGTGCCAGCAGCTTAACTGGGATAGGGGCTGAAGCTTTCTTT. Translation gives CASSLTGIGAEAFF.

The V and J genes are TRBV7-9 and TRBJ1-2, with D possibly being TRBD1 (5 bases). Germline-derived CDR1 and CDR2 are SEHNR and FQNEAQ (reference sequence). CDR3 length: 13 amino acids. Trimming left V 5 bases short and J 4 bases short, with 11 bases between. This CDR3 is CASSGGGPYGYTF. CDR3 bases: TGTGCCAGCAGCGGGGGGGGTCCCTATGGCTACACCTTC.

This rearrangement joins TRBV10-3 to TRBJ2-7; 8 bases are shared with TRBD2. The V and J ends lost 2 bases and 7 bases, in that order; junction bases with no gene match: 10. Germline CDR1 is ENHRY and CDR2 is SYGVKD. The length of the CDR3 is 15 residues. As DNA, the CDR3 is TGTGCCATCAGTGAGGGGGCCAGCGGGAGCGGGGAGCAGTACTTC. Translation gives CAISEGASGSGEQYF.

The gene calls are TRBV28 and TRBJ1-2; D ambiguous. The CDR3 length is 12 residues. Looked up from germline, CDR1 is MDHEN and CDR2 is SYDVKM. Trimming took 3 bases from V and 4 from J, leaving 6 bases between them. The DNA for the CDR3 is TGTGCCAGCAGTTTCCGGTCCTATGGCTACACCTTC. Its translation is CASSFRSYGYTF.

This clone has just one count. The chain has TRBV6-1 and TRBJ2-1; D remains ambiguous. This CDR3 spans 15 amino acids. V was cut by 8 bases and J by 6 bases, with 20 bases left in between. Germline CDR1 reads MNHNS; CDR2 reads SASEGT. The CDR3: CASLPSLTPRNEQFF. Here the CDR3 DNA reads TGTGCCAGCTTGCCCAGTCTTACCCCTCGCAATGAGCAGTTCTTC.

The chain combines TRBV6-1 with TRBJ2-1, with D tentatively TRBD2 (6 bases). The CDR3 covers 11 residues. Germline loops: CDR1 MNHNS, CDR2 SASEGT. V lost 8 bases and J lost 10, with 12 bases in between. Here the CDR3 reads CASGRGGEQFF. CDR3 nucleotide sequence: TGTGCCAGCGGGCGGGGTGGCGAGCAGTTCTTC.

A remark on this clone: Different DNA sequences within this sample yield the same CDR3. This chain connects TRBV5-1 to TRBJ2-5; maybe TRBD2 (5 bases). The germline gives CDR1 SGHRS, CDR2 YFSETQ. Trimming shortened V by 3 bases and J by 0 bases, and 6 bases separated the two germline ends. CDR3 size: 13 residues. CDR3 loop: CASSSGYQETQYF. In DNA form, the CDR3 reads TGCGCCAGCAGCTCGGGGTACCAAGAGACCCAGTACTTC.

The chain carries TRBV4-3 and TRBJ2-7; 9 bases map to TRBD1. Losses at the gene ends were 0 bases for V and 4 bases for J; bases not matched to a gene: 7. The germline gives CDR1 LGHNA, CDR2 YSLEER. This CDR3 has 16 residues. The CDR3 DNA reads as TGCGCCAGCAGCCAAGATCTTGTGGGACAGGGATACGAGCAGTACTTC. Translated, it gives CASSQDLVGQGYEQYF.

The CDR3 region has the DNA TGTGCCAGCAGTTTCCGCTACGAGCAGTACTTC. Translation gives CASSFRYEQYF. The V gene is TRBV28, the J gene TRBJ2-7; D gene uncertain. This CDR3 comprises 11 residues. V was cut by 3 bases and J by 3 bases, with 3 bases left in between. The germline V gene has CDR1 MDHEN and CDR2 SYDVKM.

This chain connects TRBV4-1 to TRBJ1-2, with 8 bases fitting TRBD1. CDR1 and CDR2 (germline): MGHRA, YSYEKL. The CDR3 totals 14 residues. V trimming: 4 bases; J trimming: 5 bases; junction bases outside the gene matches: 6. CDR3 protein: CASSPGGSGYGYTF. Here the CDR3 DNA reads TGCGCCAGCAGCCCAGGGGGCAGCGGGTATGGCTACACCTTC.

V is TRBV6-6 and J is TRBJ2-2; D possibly corresponds to TRBD1 (6 bases). The V and J ends lost 11 bases and 4 bases respectively, with 20 bases between them. This CDR3 region has 15 residues. The germline V gene encodes CDR1 MNHNY and CDR2 SVGAGI (reference sequence). The CDR3: CASRPAQGSTGELFF. The CDR3, as DNA: TGTGCCTCCCGCCCCGCACAGGGAAGCACCGGGGAGCTGTTTTTT.

The chain links TRBV9 to TRBJ2-5, with 7 bases identical to TRBD2. The length of the CDR3 is 14 residues. Germline V gene sequence: CDR1 SGDLS, CDR2 YYNGEE. V shed 2 bases and J 5 bases; nucleotides not matched to a gene: 6. This CDR3 is CASSVARGGETQYF. In DNA, the CDR3 is TGTGCCAGCAGCGTGGCTAGGGGAGGGGAGACCCAGTACTTC.

The CDR3 region is CASKPLSGGSYNEQFF. The CDR3 coding sequence is TGTGCCAGTAAACCCCTTAGCGGGGGTTCCTACAATGAGCAGTTCTTC. This sequence joins TRBV19 and TRBJ2-1; 9 bases match TRBD2. This CDR3 spans 16 amino acids. The V and J ends lost 7 bases and 1 base, in that order; junction bases with no gene match: 8. Germline values: CDR1 LNHDA, CDR2 SQIVND (reference sequence). Full variable domain (rest looked up from reference TRBV19 and TRBJ2-1): DGGITQSPKYLFRKEGQNVTLSCEQNLNHDAMYWYRQDPGQGLRLIYYSQIVNDFQKGDIAEGYSVSREKKESFPLTVTSAQKNPTAFYLCASKPLSGGSYNEQFFGPGTRLTVL.

V usage is TRBV30 and J usage is TRBJ2-5; 13 bases are a match to TRBD2. The CDR3 contains 19 residues. J was trimmed by 0 bases and V by 1 base; bases with no gene match: 11. CDR1 is GTSNPN, CDR2 SVGIG, per germline (reference sequence). The CDR3 protein is CAWSGPPTSGGPYQETQYF. DNA for the CDR3: TGTGCCTGGAGTGGTCCGCCGACTAGCGGGGGGCCTTACCAAGAGACCCAGTACTTC.

The rearrangement links TRBV19 to TRBJ1-1; D is unclear. V gave up 6 bases and J gave up 3 bases, with 5 bases separating them. The CDR3 length is 11 residues. CDR1 and CDR2 (germline): LNHDA, SQIVND (reference sequence). CDR3 amino acids: CASRQYTEAFF. Written as DNA, the CDR3 is TGTGCCAGTAGGCAGTACACTGAAGCTTTCTTT.

The V call is TRBV18, the J call TRBJ2-5; D not resolved. V lost 6 bases to trimming and J lost 2 bases, with 16 bases between them. Germline V lookup: CDR1 KGHSH, CDR2 LQKENI. This CDR3 has 15 residues. This CDR3 is CASSRAGGEQETQYF. DNA of the CDR3: TGTGCCAGCTCCCGCGCCGGCGGAGAGCAAGAGACCCAGTACTTC.

The rearrangement links TRBV2 to TRBJ2-1; D is unresolved. This CDR3 has 10 amino acids. From germline, CDR1 is SNHLY and CDR2 FYNNEI. The V gene lost 1 base and the J gene lost 12 bases, with 4 bases spanning the gap. CDR3 protein: CASSEGRQFF. The CDR3 DNA follows: TGTGCCAGCAGTGAAGGGAGGCAGTTCTTC.

V is TRBV9 and J is TRBJ2-2, with 10 bases aligning to TRBD1. Germline V gene data show CDR1 as SGDLS and CDR2 as YYNGEE. Trimming at V came to 4 bases and at J to 6 bases, leaving 6 bases not matched to a gene. There are 15 residues in the CDR3. The CDR3 DNA is TGTGCCAGCAGCCCCAAGACAGGGGGCGCCGGGGAGCTGTTTTTT. This encodes CASSPKTGGAGELFF.